A selection of T cell receptor beta chains follows, all from one sample in a study of blood T cell repertoires in COVID-19. Produced via immunoSEQ multiplex PCR; TCRdb's table is partial and in-frame only. This sample has about 340,000 clones, with 80% to 90% found just once. The sample taken for sequencing was PBMCs or T cells enriched from blood (not recorded which). The receptors shown here come from a woman aged 40 to 55 with acute COVID-19. Each CDR3 is given with its conserved first and last residue. D genes are given only for firm matches. Clone size, where shown, is once, few, many, or a class for clones that have expanded.

TRBD1	NA	TRBV6-2/TRBV6-3	TRBJ1-2	CASSYLGQGPYGYTF	TGTGCCAGCAGTTACCTGGGACAGGGCCCGTATGGCTACACCTTC
NA	NA	TRBV3-1/TRBV3-2	TRBJ1-5	CASSQGGYSNQPQHF	TGTGCCAGCAGCCAAGGCGGCTATAGCAATCAGCCCCAGCATTTT
NA	NA	TRBV3-1/TRBV3-2	TRBJ2-1	CASSQTAVFADEQFF	TGTGCCAGCAGCCAAACGGCAGTATTTGCGGATGAGCAGTTCTTC
TRBD2	few	TRBV19	TRBJ2-7	CASPSGTSEPYEQYF	TGTGCCAGTCCTTCCGGGACTAGCGAACCCTACGAGCAGTACTTC
TRBD2	NA	TRBV5-1	TRBJ2-5	CASSLASSGPETQYF	TGCGCCAGCAGCTTGGCCTCTAGCGGTCCGGAGACCCAGTACTTC
TRBD1	NA	TRBV19	TRBJ1-5	CASRKTGVGRQPQHF	TGTGCCAGTAGAAAGACAGGGGTAGGACGTCAGCCCCAGCATTTT
NA	NA	TRBV19	TRBJ1-1	CASRNPAGNTEAFF	TGTGCCAGTAGGAACCCCGCAGGGAACACTGAAGCTTTCTTT
NA	NA	TRBV6-2/TRBV6-3	TRBJ2-7	CASSYRREQYF	TGTGCCAGCAGTTATAGGAGGGAGCAGTACTTC
NA	NA	TRBV27	TRBJ1-1	CASSHRVVVSGTEAFF	TGTGCCAGCAGCCACAGGGTGGTGGTCTCGGGGACTGAAGCTTTCTTT
NA	NA	TRBV21-1	TRBJ2-5	CASSQTGVTQYF	TGTGCCAGCAGCCAAACGGGGGTGACCCAGTACTTC
TRBD2	few	TRBV5-6	TRBJ2-7	CASSLASLAGGQNEQYF	TGTGCCAGCAGCTTGGCCTCACTAGCGGGAGGCCAGAACGAGCAGTACTTC
NA	NA	TRBV5-5	TRBJ2-5	CASSPQGPRGSETQYF	TGTGCCAGCAGCCCCCAGGGACCTCGGGGGTCAGAGACCCAGTACTTC
TRBD1	NA	TRBV27	TRBJ2-3	CASSPYETGSAQYF	TGTGCCAGCAGTCCGTACGAGACAGGGTCGGCGCAGTATTTT
NA	NA	TRBV5-1	TRBJ2-5	CASSFGLAQETQYF	TGCGCCAGCAGCTTTGGTCTAGCTCAAGAGACCCAGTACTTC
NA	NA	TRBV6-2/TRBV6-3	TRBJ1-2	CASSLLGDYGYTF	TGTGCCAGCAGTCTACTCGGGGACTATGGCTACACCTTC
NA	NA	TRBV10-1	TRBJ2-1	CASREGLRGKYNEQFF	TGCGCCAGCAGAGAGGGGCTTCGGGGGAAATACAATGAGCAGTTCTTC
NA	NA	TRBV5-6	TRBJ2-1	CASSLADSPIYNEQFF	TGTGCCAGCAGCTTGGCAGACAGCCCGATTTACAATGAGCAGTTCTTC
TRBD2	NA	TRBV7-2	TRBJ2-5	CASSKRTSGRGGETQYF	TGTGCCAGCAGCAAGAGGACTAGCGGGAGAGGCGGAGAGACCCAGTACTTC
NA	NA	TRBV18	TRBJ1-1	CASSPREGEAFF	TGTGCCAGCTCGCCCCGGGAAGGTGAAGCTTTCTTT
TRBD1	NA	TRBV4-1	TRBJ1-1	CASSQVTGVNTEAFF	TGCGCCAGCAGCCAAGTCACAGGGGTCAACACTGAAGCTTTCTTT
NA	NA	TRBV4-1	TRBJ1-2	CASSQSLVYGYTF	TGCGCCAGCAGCCAAAGCCTGGTCTATGGCTACACCTTC
TRBD1	NA	TRBV5-1	TRBJ1-3	CASSLGQGVGNTIYF	TGCGCCAGCAGCCTAGGACAGGGGGTTGGAAACACCATATATTTT
TRBD1	few	TRBV5-1	TRBJ1-6	CASSPPGTGVNSPLHF	TGCGCCAGCAGCCCCCCCGGGACAGGGGTAAATTCACCCCTCCACTTT
TRBD2	few	TRBV6-4	TRBJ2-3	CASSDSTSGGADTQYF	TGTGCCAGCAGTGACTCGACTAGCGGGGGGGCAGATACGCAGTATTTT
NA	few	TRBV9	TRBJ1-5	CASSVGGYDQPQHF	TGTGCCAGCAGCGTAGGAGGTTACGATCAGCCCCAGCATTTT
NA	NA	TRBV5-3	TRBJ1-2	CARSLSVERNYGYTF	TGTGCCAGAAGCTTGTCGGTCGAGAGGAACTATGGCTACACCTTC
NA	NA	TRBV9	TRBJ2-3	CASSVGPLTADTQYF	TGTGCCAGCAGCGTAGGTCCTCTTACGGCAGATACGCAGTATTTT
NA	NA	TRBV19	TRBJ2-7	CASNEGVGSYEQYF	TGTGCCAGTAATGAGGGAGTCGGATCCTACGAGCAGTACTTC
NA	NA	TRBV5-4	TRBJ2-4	CASTSPGAKNIQYF	TGTGCCAGCACCTCCCCAGGCGCCAAAAACATTCAGTACTTC
TRBD1	once	TRBV11-2	TRBJ2-1	CASSSRVSGTGTYNEQFF	TGTGCCAGCAGCTCGAGAGTGAGTGGGACAGGGACCTACAATGAGCAGTTCTTC